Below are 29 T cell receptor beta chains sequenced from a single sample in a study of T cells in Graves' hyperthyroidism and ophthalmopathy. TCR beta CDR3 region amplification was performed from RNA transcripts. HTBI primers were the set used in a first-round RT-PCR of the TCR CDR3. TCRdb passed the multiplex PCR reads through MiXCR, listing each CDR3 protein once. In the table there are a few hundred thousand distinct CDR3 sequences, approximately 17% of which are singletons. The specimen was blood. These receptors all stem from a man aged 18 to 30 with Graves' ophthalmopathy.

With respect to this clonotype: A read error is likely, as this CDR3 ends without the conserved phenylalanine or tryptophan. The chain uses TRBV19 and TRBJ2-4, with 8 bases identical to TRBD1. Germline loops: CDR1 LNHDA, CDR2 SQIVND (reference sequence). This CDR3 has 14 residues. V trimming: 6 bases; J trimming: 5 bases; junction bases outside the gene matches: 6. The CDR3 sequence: CASRADREENIQYL. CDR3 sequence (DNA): TGTGCCAGTAGAGCGGACAGGGAGGAAAACATTCAGTACTTA.

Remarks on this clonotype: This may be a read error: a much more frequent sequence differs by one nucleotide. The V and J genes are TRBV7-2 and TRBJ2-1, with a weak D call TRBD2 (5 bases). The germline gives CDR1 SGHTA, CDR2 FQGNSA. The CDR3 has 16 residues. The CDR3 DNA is TGTGCCAGCAGCTTAAATGTCGCGGGTCACGGCAATGAGCAGCTCTTC. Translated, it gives CASSLNVAGHGNEQLF.

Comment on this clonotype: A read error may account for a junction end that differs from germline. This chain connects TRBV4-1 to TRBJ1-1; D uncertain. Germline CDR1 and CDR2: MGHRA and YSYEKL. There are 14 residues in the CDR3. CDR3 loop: CASSQGPGNNEAFF. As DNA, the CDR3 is TGCGCCAGCAGCCAAGGTCCGGGGAACAATGAAGCTTTCTTT.

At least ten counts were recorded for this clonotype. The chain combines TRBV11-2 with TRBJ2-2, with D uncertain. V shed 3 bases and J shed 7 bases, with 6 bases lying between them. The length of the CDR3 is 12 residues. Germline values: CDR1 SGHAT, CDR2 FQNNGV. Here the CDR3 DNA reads TGTGCCAGCAGCTTCCCTGGCGGGGAGCTGTTTTTT. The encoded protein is CASSFPGGELFF. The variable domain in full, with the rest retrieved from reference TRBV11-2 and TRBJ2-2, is EAGVAQSPRYKIIEKRQSVAFWCNPISGHATLYWYQQILGQGPKLLIQFQNNGVVDDSQLPKDRFSAERLKGVDSTLKIQPAKLEDSAVYLCASSFPGGELFFGEGSRLTVL.

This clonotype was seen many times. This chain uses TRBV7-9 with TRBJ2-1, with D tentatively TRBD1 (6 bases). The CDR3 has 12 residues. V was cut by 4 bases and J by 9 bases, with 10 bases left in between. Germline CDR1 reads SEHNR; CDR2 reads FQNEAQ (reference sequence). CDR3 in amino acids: CASSSQGFEQFF. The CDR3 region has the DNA TGTGCCAGCAGCTCACAGGGTTTTGAGCAGTTCTTC.

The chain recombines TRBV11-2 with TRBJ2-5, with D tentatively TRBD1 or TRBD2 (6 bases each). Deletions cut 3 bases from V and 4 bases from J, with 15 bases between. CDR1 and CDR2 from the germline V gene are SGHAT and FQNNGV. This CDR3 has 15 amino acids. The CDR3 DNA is TGTGCCAGCAGCTTTGGGGGGCTTGGACTAGAGACCCAGTACTTC. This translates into CASSFGGLGLETQYF.

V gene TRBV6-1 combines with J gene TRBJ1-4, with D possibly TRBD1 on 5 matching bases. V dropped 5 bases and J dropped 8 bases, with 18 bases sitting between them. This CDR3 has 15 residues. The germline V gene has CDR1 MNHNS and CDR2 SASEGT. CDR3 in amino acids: CASSTTDYGGEKLFF. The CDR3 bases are TGTGCCAGCAGTACTACAGATTATGGGGGGGAAAAACTGTTTTTT.

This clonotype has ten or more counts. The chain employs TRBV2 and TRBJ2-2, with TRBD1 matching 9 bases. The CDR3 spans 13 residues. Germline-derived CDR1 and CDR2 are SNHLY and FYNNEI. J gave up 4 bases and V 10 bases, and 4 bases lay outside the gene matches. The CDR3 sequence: CATQGALTGELFF. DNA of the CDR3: TGTGCCACACAGGGGGCGCTCACCGGGGAGCTGTTTTTT. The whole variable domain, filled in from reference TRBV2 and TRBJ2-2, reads EPEVTQTPSHQVTQMGQEVILRCVPISNHLYFYWYRQILGQKVEFLVSFYNNEISEKSEIFDDQFSVERPDGSNFTLKIRSTKLEDSAMYFCATQGALTGELFFGEGSRLTVL.

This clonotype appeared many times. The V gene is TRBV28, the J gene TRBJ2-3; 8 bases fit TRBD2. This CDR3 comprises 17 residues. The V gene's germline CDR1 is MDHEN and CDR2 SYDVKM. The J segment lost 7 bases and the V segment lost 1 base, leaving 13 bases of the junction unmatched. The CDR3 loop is CASSLSDRASGFNTQYF. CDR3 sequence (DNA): TGTGCCAGCAGTTTATCGGATCGGGCTAGCGGGTTTAATACGCAGTATTTT.

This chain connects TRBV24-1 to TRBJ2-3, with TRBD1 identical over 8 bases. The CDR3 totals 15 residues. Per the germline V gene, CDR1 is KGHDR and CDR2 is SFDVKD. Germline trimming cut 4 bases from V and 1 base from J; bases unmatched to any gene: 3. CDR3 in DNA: TGTGCCACCAGTGAAGGGACAGGAGGCACAGATACGCAGTATTTT. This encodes CATSEGTGGTDTQYF.

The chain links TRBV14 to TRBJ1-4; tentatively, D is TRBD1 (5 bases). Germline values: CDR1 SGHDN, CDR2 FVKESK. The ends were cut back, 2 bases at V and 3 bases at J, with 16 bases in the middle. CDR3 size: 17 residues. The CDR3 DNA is TGTGCCAGCAGCCAACGTCCCTCCTGGGGGTCTAATGAAAAACTGTTTTTT. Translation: CASSQRPSWGSNEKLFF.

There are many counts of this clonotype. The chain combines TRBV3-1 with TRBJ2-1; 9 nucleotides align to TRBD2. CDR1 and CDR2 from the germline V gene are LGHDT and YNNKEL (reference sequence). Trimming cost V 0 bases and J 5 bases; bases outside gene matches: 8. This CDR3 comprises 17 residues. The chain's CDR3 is CASSQDRAGGFNNEQFF. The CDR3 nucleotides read TGTGCCAGCAGCCAAGATCGAGCGGGGGGATTCAACAATGAGCAGTTCTTC.

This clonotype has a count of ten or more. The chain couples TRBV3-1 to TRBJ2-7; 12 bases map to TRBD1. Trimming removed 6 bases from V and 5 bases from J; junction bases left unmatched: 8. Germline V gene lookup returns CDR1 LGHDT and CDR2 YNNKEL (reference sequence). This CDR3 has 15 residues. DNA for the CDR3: TGTGCCAGCAGACTCCGGGACAGGGGGCTTCACGAGCAGTACTTC. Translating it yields CASRLRDRGLHEQYF.

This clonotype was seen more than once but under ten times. The CDR3 spells CASSQDPSPLHF. The CDR3 nucleotides are TGCGCCAGCAGCCAAGATCCGAGTCCCCTCCACTTT. The gene calls are TRBV4-1 and TRBJ1-6; the D is unclear. The ends were cut back, 0 bases at V and 13 bases at J, with 7 bases in the middle. Germline lookup yields CDR1 MGHRA and CDR2 YSYEKL. CDR3 size: 12 residues.

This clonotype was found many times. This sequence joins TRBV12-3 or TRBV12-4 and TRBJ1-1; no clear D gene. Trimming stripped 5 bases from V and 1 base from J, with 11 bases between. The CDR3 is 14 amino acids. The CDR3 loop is CASSTRTANTEAFF. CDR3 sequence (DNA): TGTGCCAGCAGTACTCGGACGGCGAACACTGAAGCTTTCTTT.

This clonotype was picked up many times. The CDR3 DNA reads TGTGCCAGCAGTTTAGACAGGGTCGGCTACACCTTC. This codes for CASSLDRVGYTF. The chain combines TRBV12-3 or TRBV12-4 with TRBJ1-2, with D perhaps TRBD1 (6 bases). This CDR3 comprises 12 residues. Trimming shortened V by 1 base and J by 8 bases, and 8 bases separated the two germline ends.

CDR3 sequence: CSALGVNEKLFF. The CDR3 region has the DNA TGCAGTGCTCTTGGGGTTAATGAAAAACTGTTTTTT. The rearrangement uses TRBV20-1 and TRBJ1-4; no firm D call. CDR1 and CDR2 (germline): DFQATT, SNEGSKA (reference sequence). The length of the CDR3 is 12 residues. V was shortened by 5 bases and J by 4 bases, with 8 bases between the two germline ends.

The DNA of the CDR3 is TGTGCCAGCAGTTTAGTAGGGGAGGGGACGCGCTCTGGAAACACCATATATTTT. It translates to CASSLVGEGTRSGNTIYF. The V and J genes are TRBV12-3 or TRBV12-4 and TRBJ1-3; D might be TRBD1 (5 bases). The V end lost 1 base, the J end lost 0 bases, and 16 bases lay between the germline ends. The CDR3 extends over 18 amino acids.

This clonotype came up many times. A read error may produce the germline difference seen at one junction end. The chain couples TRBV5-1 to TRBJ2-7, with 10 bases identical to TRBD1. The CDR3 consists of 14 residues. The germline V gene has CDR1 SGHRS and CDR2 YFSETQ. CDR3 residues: CASTRDRGSYEQYF. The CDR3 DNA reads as TGTGCCAGCACTCGGGACAGGGGTTCCTACGAGCAGTACTTC.

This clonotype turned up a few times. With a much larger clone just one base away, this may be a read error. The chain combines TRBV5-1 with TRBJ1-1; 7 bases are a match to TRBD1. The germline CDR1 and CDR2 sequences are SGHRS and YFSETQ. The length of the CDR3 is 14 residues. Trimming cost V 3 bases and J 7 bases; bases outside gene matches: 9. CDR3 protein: CASSSRQGGIEAFF. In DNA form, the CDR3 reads TGCGCCAGCAGCTCCCGACAGGGAGGGATTGAAGCTTTCTTT.

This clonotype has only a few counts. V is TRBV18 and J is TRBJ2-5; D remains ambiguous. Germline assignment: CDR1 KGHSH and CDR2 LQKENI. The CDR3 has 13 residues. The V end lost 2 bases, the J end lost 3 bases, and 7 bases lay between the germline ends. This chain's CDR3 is CASSPNREETQYF. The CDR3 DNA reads TGTGCCAGCTCACCAAATAGGGAAGAGACCCAGTACTTC.

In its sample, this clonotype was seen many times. DNA of the CDR3: TGTGCCAGCAGTTTATCGTTAGGGCTGACAGGGCCTGGGGAGACCCAGTACTTC. This sequence encodes CASSLSLGLTGPGETQYF. The V call is TRBV27, the J call TRBJ2-5, with TRBD1 matching over 7 bases. After removal of 0 bases from V and 5 bases from J, the junction contained 15 bases not matched to a gene. The CDR3 loop spans 18 amino acids. Germline values: CDR1 MNHEY, CDR2 SMNVEV (reference sequence).

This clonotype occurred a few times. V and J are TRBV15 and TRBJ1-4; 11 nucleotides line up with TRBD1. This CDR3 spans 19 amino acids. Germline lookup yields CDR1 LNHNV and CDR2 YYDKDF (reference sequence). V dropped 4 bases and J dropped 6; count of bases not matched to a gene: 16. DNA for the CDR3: TGTGCCACCAGCATGACCTCCGGGACAGGGGGATCGGGTTATGAAAAACTGTTTTTT. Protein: CATSMTSGTGGSGYEKLFF.

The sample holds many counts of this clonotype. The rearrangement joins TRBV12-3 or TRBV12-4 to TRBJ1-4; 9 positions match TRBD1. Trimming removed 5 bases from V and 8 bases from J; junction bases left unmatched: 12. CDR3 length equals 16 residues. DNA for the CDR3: TGTGCCAGCAGTGTACCAACAGGGGGCGCGCAGGAAAAACTGTTTTTT. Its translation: CASSVPTGGAQEKLFF.

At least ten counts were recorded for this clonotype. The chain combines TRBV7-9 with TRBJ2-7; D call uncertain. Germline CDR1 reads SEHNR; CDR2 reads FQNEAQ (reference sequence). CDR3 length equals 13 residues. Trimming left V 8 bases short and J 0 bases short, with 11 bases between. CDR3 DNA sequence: TGTGCCAGCCGTCAGGACCTCTCCTACGAGCAGTACTTC. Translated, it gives CASRQDLSYEQYF.

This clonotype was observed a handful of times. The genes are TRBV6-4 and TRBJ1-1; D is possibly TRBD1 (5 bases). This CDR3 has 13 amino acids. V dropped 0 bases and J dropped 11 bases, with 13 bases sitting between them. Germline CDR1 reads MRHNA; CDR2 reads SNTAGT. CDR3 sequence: CASSDSFGAQAFF. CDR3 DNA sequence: TGTGCCAGCAGTGACTCGTTCGGGGCTCAGGCTTTCTTT.

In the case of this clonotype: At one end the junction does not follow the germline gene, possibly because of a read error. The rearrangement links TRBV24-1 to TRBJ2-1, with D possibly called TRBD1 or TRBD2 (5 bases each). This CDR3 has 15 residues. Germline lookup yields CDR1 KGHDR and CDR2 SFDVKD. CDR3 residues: CATNDSRGAHNEQFF. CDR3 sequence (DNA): TGTGCCACCAATGATTCCAGAGGGGCCCACAATGAGCAGTTCTTC.

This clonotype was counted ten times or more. DNA of the CDR3: TGTGCCAGCAGCTCCCAAAGGTGGCAGAACTATGGCTACACCTTC. It translates to CASSSQRWQNYGYTF. The chain recombines TRBV7-9 with TRBJ1-2; D unclear. The germline V gene has CDR1 SEHNR and CDR2 FQNEAQ (reference sequence). V was trimmed by 4 bases and J by 2 bases, leaving 14 bases between them. The CDR3 has 15 amino acids.

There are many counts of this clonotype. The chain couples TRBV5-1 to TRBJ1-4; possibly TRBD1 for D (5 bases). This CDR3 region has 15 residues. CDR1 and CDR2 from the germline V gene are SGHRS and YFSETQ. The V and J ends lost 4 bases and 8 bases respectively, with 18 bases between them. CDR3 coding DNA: TGCGCCAGCAGCCCAGGACACGTTCGAAAGGAAAAACTGTTTTTT. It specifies CASSPGHVRKEKLFF. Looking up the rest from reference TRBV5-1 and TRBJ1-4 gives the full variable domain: KAGVTQTPRYLIKTRGQQVTLSCSPISGHRSVSWYQQTPGQGLQFLFEYFSETQRNKGNFPGRFSGRQFSNSRSEMNVSTLELGDSALYLCASSPGHVRKEKLFFGSGTQLSVL.